These T cell receptor beta chains were read from a single sample in a study of blood T cells in healthy people across ages. One entry per CDR3 protein, called by TCRdb with MiXCR from the 5' RACE reads. The data hold approximately 600,000 distinct CDR3 sequences, with about 53% observed a single time. Source material: blood. The receptors were gathered from a man aged 60 to 75 in good health. The CDR3 runs from the conserved cysteine through the conserved F or W. The D gene is left open where the match is weak. Rows give clone size only sometimes, using once, few, many, or a class for an expanded clone.

V: TRBV6-5
D: -
J: TRBJ2-5
size: few
DNA: TGTGCCAGCAGTTACTCGGCTCCAGGGAATGCGGAGACCCAGTACTTC
CDR3: CASSYSAPGNAETQYF

V: TRBV20-1
D: -
J: TRBJ2-3
size: -
DNA: TGCAGTGCTGGGGTTCGGGTCGGCTCAGATACGCAGTATTTT
CDR3: CSAGVRVGSDTQYF

V: TRBV11-2
D: TRBD1
J: TRBJ1-2
size: few
DNA: TGTGCCAGCAGCCCGGGACAGGGGGACCACACCTCTAACTATGGCTACACCTTC
CDR3: CASSPGQGDHTSNYGYTF

V: TRBV20-1
D: TRBD1
J: TRBJ2-6
size: few
DNA: TGCAGTGCGCCGGGACAGGGAACCGGGGCCAACGTCCTGACTTTC
CDR3: CSAPGQGTGANVLTF

V: TRBV9
D: -
J: TRBJ2-1
size: -
DNA: TGTGCCAGCAGCGTAGGACAGAATGAGCAGTTCTTC
CDR3: CASSVGQNEQFF

V: TRBV19
D: TRBD2
J: TRBJ2-5
size: -
DNA: TGTGCCAGTAGTATCCAGCGGGGGGGCCAAGAGACCCAGTACTTC
CDR3: CASSIQRGGQETQYF

V: TRBV29-1
D: -
J: TRBJ2-5
size: -
DNA: TGCAGCGTTGAAGTCTATAGGGAGACCCAGTACTTC
CDR3: CSVEVYRETQYF

V: TRBV29-1
D: TRBD1
J: TRBJ2-7
size: -
DNA: TGCAGCGTTGAAACACGAGGGGACAGTGATTCCTACGAGCAGTACTTC
CDR3: CSVETRGDSDSYEQYF

V: TRBV2
D: -
J: TRBJ2-5
size: -
DNA: TGTGCCAGCAGTGGGAGGACTGGGAACCAAGAGACCCAGTACTTC
CDR3: CASSGRTGNQETQYF

V: TRBV6-2/TRBV6-3
D: -
J: TRBJ2-1
size: few
DNA: TGTGCCAGCAGTGCCCAATATGAGCAGTTCTTC
CDR3: CASSAQYEQFF

V: TRBV20-1
D: -
J: TRBJ1-3
size: -
DNA: TGCAGTGCCCGACGCTCGACCGGCTCTGGAAACACCATATATTTT
CDR3: CSARRSTGSGNTIYF

V: TRBV20-1
D: -
J: TRBJ2-7
size: -
DNA: TGCAGTGCTAGGGGGGGCGGAGCCCAGTACTTC
CDR3: CSARGGGAQYF

V: TRBV5-1
D: -
J: TRBJ2-5
size: few
DNA: TGCGCCAGCAGCAGGGATCACCAAGAGACCCAGTACTTC
CDR3: CASSRDHQETQYF

V: TRBV20-1
D: -
J: TRBJ2-1
size: -
DNA: TGCAGTGCTAGAATTGACCCCGGAAAAGGGCAGTTCTTC
CDR3: CSARIDPGKGQFF

V: TRBV5-1
D: TRBD1
J: TRBJ2-7
size: few
DNA: TGCGCCAGCAGTTTGGGACAGGGATCCTACAATGAGCAGTACTTC
CDR3: CASSLGQGSYNEQYF

V: TRBV21-1
D: -
J: TRBJ1-5
size: -
DNA: TGTGCCAGCAGCCACTCGAGGGGGGATCAGCCCCAGCATTTT
CDR3: CASSHSRGDQPQHF